One sample yielded the 26 T cell receptor beta chains listed below, sequenced in a study of identical twins. TCRdb recomputed calls from the 5' RACE reads with MiXCR, one row per CDR3 protein. The sample carries about 20,000 distinct CDR3 sequences, less than 70% recorded once. The sequencing sample was made of memory (CD45RO+) T cells sorted from blood. Receptors were obtained from a woman younger than 35 in good health. This table probably holds off-target reads from a library built for another chain.

This sequence joins TRBV2 and TRBJ2-3; TRBD1 is a possible D gene (6 bases). The germline CDR1 and CDR2 sequences are SNHLY and FYNNEI. This CDR3 region has 16 residues. V gave up 8 bases and J gave up 2 bases, with 20 bases separating them. CDR3 nucleotides: TGTGCCAGCGAGGATCCCGGGACACTCTACACAGATACGCAGTATTTT. Its protein is CASEDPGTLYTDTQYF.

As concerns this clonotype: The junction differs from germline at one of its ends, possibly a read error. The chain couples TRBV5-1 to TRBJ2-1, with TRBD1 as a possible D gene (5 bases). Per germline, CDR1 SGHRS and CDR2 YFSETQ. CDR3 length: 14 amino acids. The CDR3 spells CASSQTPGYSEQFF. DNA of the CDR3: TGCGCCAGCAGCCAGACGCCAGGGTACAGTGAGCAGTTCTTC. The full variable domain, rest sourced from reference TRBV5-1 and TRBJ2-1, is KAGVTQTPRYLIKTRGQQVTLSCSPISGHRSVSWYQQTPGQGLQFLFEYFSETQRNKGNFPGRFSGRQFSNSRSEMNVSTLELGDSALYLCASSQTPGYSEQFFGPGTRLTVL.

This clonotype was observed a few times. The rearrangement joins TRBV29-1 to TRBJ2-1, with D unclear. CDR1 is SQVTM, CDR2 ANQGSEA, per germline. Trimming took off 5 bases at V and 0 bases at J, with 5 bases between the two ends. This CDR3 comprises 12 residues. DNA of the CDR3: TGCAGCGTTAAAAGCTCCTACAATGAGCAGTTCTTC. Translation gives CSVKSSYNEQFF.

V and J are TRBV11-3 and TRBJ2-2; maybe TRBD2 (6 bases). Trimming removed 4 bases at V and 3 bases at J, with 9 bases between. Germline lookup yields CDR1 SGHNT and CDR2 YENEEA. The CDR3 is 14 amino acids. CDR3 loop: CASSYASDTGELFF. The CDR3, as DNA: TGTGCCAGCAGCTATGCTAGCGACACCGGGGAGCTGTTTTTT.

The J gene is TRBJ2-1, the V gene TRBV20-1, with 15 nucleotides matching TRBD2. Germline V gene lookup returns CDR1 DFQATT and CDR2 SNEGSKA (reference sequence). This CDR3 has 16 amino acids. The J segment lost 6 bases and the V segment lost 8 bases, leaving 11 bases of the junction unmatched. The chain's CDR3 is CSSRTSGRARVNEQFF. The CDR3 region has the DNA TGCAGTTCTCGGACTAGCGGGAGGGCCCGGGTCAATGAGCAGTTCTTC.

This clonotype showed up just a few times. V gene TRBV2 combines with J gene TRBJ2-5, with 8 bases identical to TRBD1. CDR1 SNHLY and CDR2 FYNNEI come from the germline V gene. J gave up 4 bases and V 5 bases, and 6 bases lay outside the gene matches. CDR3 length: 14 residues. CDR3 amino acids: CASSFTRGRETQYF. The CDR3 DNA sequence: TGTGCCAGCAGTTTTACCAGGGGGCGAGAGACCCAGTACTTC.

The chain joins TRBV6-1 to TRBJ1-1, with no clear D. V lost 9 bases and J 0 bases, leaving 11 bases between the germline ends. Germline-derived CDR1 and CDR2 are MNHNS and SASEGT. This CDR3 region has 13 residues. For the CDR3, the DNA is TGTGCCAGTCGAAGGAGAATGAACACTGAAGCTTTCTTT. As protein: CASRRRMNTEAFF.

V usage is TRBV18 and J usage is TRBJ2-3; D unresolved. V dropped 6 bases and J dropped 1 base, with 17 bases sitting between them. CDR1 is KGHSH and CDR2 is LQKENI in the germline V gene. This CDR3 has 16 amino acids. In DNA, the CDR3 is TGTGCCAGCTCCCCTTATATTGGGTCGGGCACAGATACGCAGTATTTT. Translating it yields CASSPYIGSGTDTQYF.

This clonotype was picked up one time. This rearrangement joins TRBV6-4 to TRBJ1-1; 7 nucleotides match TRBD1. Germline trimming cut 6 bases from V and 7 bases from J; bases unmatched to any gene: 2. The CDR3 has 11 residues. CDR1 is MRHNA, CDR2 SNTAGT, per germline. For the CDR3, the DNA is TGTGCCAGCAGCCGGGACAGTGAAGCTTTCTTT. It specifies CASSRDSEAFF.

The chain uses TRBV20-1 and TRBJ2-2, with D uncertain. CDR3 length: 14 amino acids. V gave up 5 bases and J gave up 5 bases, with 15 bases separating them. Germline-derived CDR1 and CDR2 are DFQATT and SNEGSKA (reference sequence). CDR3: CSADNPAATGELFF. The CDR3 DNA follows: TGCAGTGCTGACAACCCGGCGGCTACCGGGGAGCTGTTTTTT.

The CDR3 sequence is CASSPTRSQETQYF. The CDR3 bases are TGTGCCAGCAGCCCAACCCGGAGCCAAGAGACCCAGTACTTC. The chain is built from TRBV7-2 and TRBJ2-5; D is unclear. Germline V gene sequence: CDR1 SGHTA, CDR2 FQGNSA. V dropped 5 bases and J dropped 1 base, with 11 bases sitting between them. There are 14 residues in the CDR3. The whole variable domain, filled in from reference TRBV7-2 and TRBJ2-5, reads GAGVSQSPSNKVTEKGKDVELRCDPISGHTALYWYRQSLGQGLEFLIYFQGNSAPDKSGLPSDRFSAERTGGSVSTLTIQRTQQEDSAVYLCASSPTRSQETQYFGPGTRLLVL.

A single count supports this clonotype. The V call is TRBV11-2, the J call TRBJ2-7; D call uncertain. This CDR3 is built from 10 residues. CDR1 SGHAT and CDR2 FQNNGV come from the germline V gene. Trimming stripped 3 bases from V and 3 bases from J, with 0 bases between. The CDR3 coding sequence is TGTGCCAGCAGCTTCTACGAGCAGTACTTC. Protein: CASSFYEQYF.

J is TRBJ2-2 and V is TRBV7-2; no firm D call. CDR3 length: 16 residues. Per germline, CDR1 SGHTA and CDR2 FQGNSA. V was cut by 5 bases and J by 4 bases, with 17 bases left in between. The CDR3 loop is CASSLRGGSGTGELFF. DNA for the CDR3: TGTGCCAGCAGCCTCCGCGGTGGGTCGGGCACCGGGGAGCTGTTTTTT.

The J gene is TRBJ2-1, the V gene TRBV5-5; 8 nucleotides agree with TRBD2. The germline V gene encodes CDR1 SGHKS and CDR2 YYEKEE (reference sequence). The V and J ends lost 4 bases and 10 bases, in that order; junction bases with no gene match: 4. The CDR3 totals 12 residues. For the CDR3, the DNA is TGTGCCAGCAGCCTTGGACTAGCAGAGCAGTTCTTC. It yields the protein CASSLGLAEQFF.

J is TRBJ1-1 and V is TRBV11-2; D is undetermined. The V end was cut by 6 bases, the J end by 0 bases, with 8 bases between. CDR1 and CDR2 from the germline V gene are SGHAT and FQNNGV. The CDR3 is made up of 13 amino acids. DNA for the CDR3: TGTGCCAGCAGTCAGACAATGAACACTGAAGCTTTCTTT. Its protein is CASSQTMNTEAFF.

V gene TRBV20-1 combines with J gene TRBJ2-5, with 7 bases fitting TRBD2. Germline values: CDR1 DFQATT, CDR2 SNEGSKA (reference sequence). The CDR3 is 13 residues long. Germline trimming cut 5 bases from V and 4 bases from J; bases unmatched to any gene: 7. CDR3 in DNA: TGCAGTGCTGGGGGAGGGCAATTAGAGACCCAGTACTTC. Translating it yields CSAGGGQLETQYF.

The J gene is TRBJ2-1, the V gene TRBV5-1; a possible D gene is TRBD1 (5 bases). Per the germline V gene, CDR1 is SGHRS and CDR2 is YFSETQ. The CDR3 contains 18 residues. Between the trimmed V and J ends, which lost 0 bases and 4 bases, there was a span of 20 bases. CDR3 residues: CASSLVPPDSRIYNEQFF. CDR3 bases: TGCGCCAGCAGCTTGGTCCCCCCAGACAGTAGGATATACAATGAGCAGTTCTTC.

This clonotype was observed a handful of times. The rearrangement joins TRBV18 to TRBJ2-1, with a weak D call TRBD2 (6 bases). Trimming took off 1 base at V and 2 bases at J, with 6 bases between the two ends. In germline, CDR1 is KGHSH, CDR2 LQKENI. The CDR3 sequence is 14 residues long. CDR3 region: CASSPLAAYNEQFF. In DNA form, the CDR3 reads TGTGCCAGCTCACCACTAGCGGCCTACAATGAGCAGTTCTTC.

This clonotype was observed a few times. This sequence joins TRBV6-5 and TRBJ2-7, with D possibly matching TRBD1 (6 bases). From germline, CDR1 is MNHEY and CDR2 SVGAGI. The V end was cut by 2 bases, the J end by 6 bases, with 8 bases between. This CDR3 region has 12 residues. The CDR3: CASSYRGGEQYF. The CDR3 region has the DNA TGTGCCAGCAGTTACAGAGGGGGCGAGCAGTACTTC.

The rearrangement links TRBV6-5 to TRBJ2-5; D uncertain. V was pared by 2 bases and J by 9 bases, with 7 bases between. CDR3 size: 11 residues. Germline V gene lookup returns CDR1 MNHEY and CDR2 SVGAGI. As DNA, the CDR3 is TGTGCCAGCAGTTACCCCCCATCCCAGTACTTC. Translating it yields CASSYPPSQYF.

The chain joins TRBV15 to TRBJ2-7, with TRBD2 as a possible D gene (6 bases). There are 15 residues in the CDR3. Germline-derived CDR1 and CDR2 are LNHNV and YYDKDF (reference sequence). V lost 0 bases to trimming and J lost 6 bases, with 15 bases between them. CDR3 in amino acids: CATSRDLAGSSEQYF. The CDR3 bases are TGTGCCACCAGCAGAGATCTGGCGGGGAGTAGCGAGCAGTACTTC.

The genes are TRBV4-1 and TRBJ2-3; D is uncertain. The CDR3 spans 15 residues. Trimming pared 2 bases from V and 3 bases from J, leaving 12 bases between. Germline lookup yields CDR1 MGHRA and CDR2 YSYEKL. The CDR3 is CASSQIGYGTDTQYF. The DNA of the CDR3 is TGCGCCAGCAGCCAAATAGGCTACGGGACAGATACGCAGTATTTT.

The genes are TRBV6-2 or TRBV6-3 and TRBJ2-5, with D possibly TRBD1 on 5 matching bases. The germline V and J ends were trimmed by 7 bases and 1 base, with 19 bases remaining between them. This CDR3 is 16 amino acids long. Germline CDR1 and CDR2: MNHEY and SVGEGT. CDR3: CASKVGVNHLQETQYF. The CDR3 DNA is TGTGCCAGCAAGGTAGGGGTGAACCACCTCCAAGAGACCCAGTACTTC.

The chain uses TRBV19 and TRBJ1-2, with D possibly matching TRBD1 (6 bases). V was shortened by 6 bases and J by 4 bases, with 15 bases between the two germline ends. The CDR3 contains 14 residues. The germline gives CDR1 LNHDA, CDR2 SQIVND (reference sequence). The DNA of the CDR3 is TGTGCCAGTAGGGGGGGGGCAGAAACCTATGGCTACACCTTC. Translation: CASRGGAETYGYTF. Variable domain in full (rest from reference TRBV19 and TRBJ1-2): DGGITQSPKYLFRKEGQNVTLSCEQNLNHDAMYWYRQDPGQGLRLIYYSQIVNDFQKGDIAEGYSVSREKKESFPLTVTSAQKNPTAFYLCASRGGAETYGYTFGSGTRLTVV.

This clonotype was detected a few times. V usage is TRBV2 and J usage is TRBJ2-7; D unresolved. V gave up 1 base and J gave up 4 bases, with 8 bases separating them. CDR1 is SNHLY, CDR2 FYNNEI, per germline. This CDR3 region has 13 residues. The CDR3 loop reads CASSEGGLYEQYF. The CDR3 nucleotides read TGTGCCAGCAGTGAAGGGGGATTATACGAGCAGTACTTC.

V is TRBV6-6 and J is TRBJ2-5, with D unclear. The CDR3 sequence is 13 residues long. Germline V lookup: CDR1 MNHNY, CDR2 SVGAGI (reference sequence). V lost 5 bases and J lost 4, with 11 bases in between. CDR3 sequence: CASSTSSRETQYF. For the CDR3, the DNA is TGTGCCAGCAGTACCTCAAGTAGAGAGACCCAGTACTTC.